This T cell receptor beta chain was recorded in a study of blood T cell repertoires in COVID-19. Study context: T cells, B-cell-depleted T cells, or PBMCs supplied cDNA or gDNA.

In Seattle, patients joined the study during active infection and were tracked longitudinally. Trimming cost V 2 bases and J 5 bases; bases outside gene matches: 2. The CDR3 has 14 amino acids. Germline assignment: CDR1 MNHNY and CDR2 SVGAGI (reference sequence). Per the authors' pipeline: From reference gene primer amplification, estimates of nucleated cell counts were derived. Sequencing was performed with immunoSEQ multiplex PCR; in TCRdb, only in-frame clones are kept and a portion is missing. The V and J calls and clone size come from that table; D and trimming were worked out from the DNA. The profile covers fewer than 250,000 clones, with 80% to 85% appearing a single time and approximately 10% taken by the ten largest.

Sequencing was done on a sample of peripheral blood. This chain connects TRBV6-6 to TRBJ1-5; 8 bases are a match to TRBD1. The sequence was obtained from a woman aged 80 or over with COVID-19, enrolled during active disease. CDR3 coding DNA: TGTGCCAGCAGTTACACGACAGGGGATCAGCCCCAGCATTTT. Protein sequence: CASSYTTGDQPQHF.